A single sample is the source of the 25 T cell receptor beta chains below, sequenced in a study of patients and donors after allogeneic stem cell transplantation. TCRdb itself ran the RT-PCR reads through MiXCR, one entry per CDR3 protein. The repertoire holds under 200,000 distinct CDR3 sequences, with approximately 30% as singletons. Sequenced material: blood, either unsorted or a sorted T cell fraction (not recorded which). These receptors all stem from a human donor who was either an allogeneic HSCT recipient or a stem cell or donor lymphocyte infusion donor (not recorded which). It is not recorded whose cells these are; they may come from a transplant donor.

The chain has TRBV20-1 and TRBJ1-4; no clear D. Looked up from germline, CDR1 is DFQATT and CDR2 is SNEGSKA (reference sequence). The CDR3 sequence is 13 residues long. V lost 1 base to trimming and J lost 3 bases, with 6 bases between them. CDR3 residues: CSARGAANEKLFF. Written as DNA, the CDR3 is TGCAGTGCTAGAGGGGCTGCTAATGAAAAACTGTTTTTT.

The chain uses TRBV6-6 and TRBJ2-3, with D unresolved. CDR3 length: 11 amino acids. CDR1 MNHNY and CDR2 SVGAGI come from the germline V gene (reference sequence). V was trimmed by 10 bases and J by 0 bases, leaving 5 bases between them. The CDR3 coding sequence is TGTGCCATCGGGAGCACAGATACGCAGTATTTT. This sequence encodes CAIGSTDTQYF.

The V and J genes are TRBV10-3 and TRBJ2-5; 10 bases agree with TRBD1. This CDR3 region has 15 residues. Germline lookup yields CDR1 ENHRY and CDR2 SYGVKD. V lost 2 bases to trimming and J lost 5 bases; unmatched junction nucleotides: 5. CDR3 DNA sequence: TGTGCCATCAGTGAGCCGACAGGGGGCCGTGAGACCCAGTACTTC. This sequence encodes CAISEPTGGRETQYF.

This clonotype was detected many times. The chain combines TRBV20-1 with TRBJ1-3, with 8 bases matching TRBD1. V lost 1 base and J lost 3; bases outside the gene matches: 5. The CDR3 runs to 15 residues. Germline-derived CDR1 and CDR2 are DFQATT and SNEGSKA (reference sequence). CDR3 DNA: TGCAGTGCTAGAGTTCACGGACAGGGTGGAAACACCATATATTTT. Amino acid sequence: CSARVHGQGGNTIYF.

This chain connects TRBV9 to TRBJ2-7; D ambiguous. Deletions cut 0 bases from V and 6 bases from J, with 16 bases between. Germline loops: CDR1 SGDLS, CDR2 YYNGEE. The CDR3 is 15 residues long. CDR3: CASSVATALWGEQYF. CDR3 DNA: TGTGCCAGCAGCGTAGCAACTGCCCTCTGGGGCGAGCAGTACTTC.

The rearrangement uses TRBV10-3 and TRBJ2-7, with 7 positions matching TRBD2. The CDR3 totals 14 residues. The V segment lost 3 bases and the J segment 1 base; nucleotides outside the gene matches: 3. The germline V gene has CDR1 ENHRY and CDR2 SYGVKD. CDR3 residues: CAISEAGSSYEQYF. The CDR3 DNA reads TGTGCCATCAGTGAAGCGGGGTCGTCCTACGAGCAGTACTTC.

The chain links TRBV7-6 to TRBJ2-2; D may be TRBD2 (6 bases). The CDR3 covers 17 residues. Per germline, CDR1 SGHVS and CDR2 FNYEAQ. Trimming stripped 1 base from V and 4 bases from J, with 16 bases between. The DNA for the CDR3 is TGTGCCAGCAGCTTAGTTGGGACGGGAGTCGGCACCGGGGAGCTGTTTTTT. Translation gives CASSLVGTGVGTGELFF.

The chain has TRBV4-3 and TRBJ2-1; D is unclear. The V and J ends lost 6 bases and 8 bases respectively, with 23 bases between them. This CDR3 spans 16 amino acids. The germline V gene encodes CDR1 LGHNA and CDR2 YSLEER. The CDR3 DNA sequence: TGCGCCAGCAGTTCCCGGAGTTTGGAATATACGCATGAGCAGTTCTTC. Amino acids: CASSSRSLEYTHEQFF.

In this sample, this clonotype turned up many times. CDR3 in amino acids: CAISEGGNYGYTF. CDR3 sequence (DNA): TGTGCCATCAGTGAAGGGGGGAACTATGGCTACACCTTC. V usage is TRBV10-3 and J usage is TRBJ1-2, with D possibly being TRBD1 (6 bases). The germline gives CDR1 ENHRY, CDR2 SYGVKD. The CDR3 is 13 residues long. V was cut by 3 bases and J by 2 bases, with 7 bases left in between.

The V gene is TRBV25-1, the J gene TRBJ2-5, with D uncertain. The CDR3 extends over 11 amino acids. Trimming removed 6 bases at V and 6 bases at J, with 8 bases between. Germline V gene data show CDR1 as MGHDK and CDR2 as SYGVNS. The CDR3 region is CASRFSKTQYF. The CDR3 bases are TGTGCCAGCAGGTTTTCGAAGACCCAGTACTTC.

The chain recombines TRBV21-1 with TRBJ2-5; the D call in the table, TRBD1, was not verified against the DNA. TRBV21-1 is deemed a pseudogene. This CDR3 is built from 18 residues. The DNA of the CDR3 is TGTGCCAGCAGCCCAAATAAGATCCGGGACCCAATTCAAGAGACCCAGTACTTC. Translated: CASSPNKIRDPIQETQYF.

The chain combines TRBV21-1 with TRBJ2-3; the table's D call, TRBD2, has no DNA check behind it. TRBV21-1 is given as a pseudogene. The CDR3 totals 18 residues. CDR3 amino acids: CASSSMTLQRDRTDTQYF. CDR3 coding DNA: TGTGCCAGCAGCTCTATGACTTTACAGCGGGACCGCACAGATACGCAGTATTTT.

This chain links TRBV7-2 with TRBJ2-1, with 13 bases identical to TRBD2. Germline V gene lookup returns CDR1 SGHTA and CDR2 FQGNSA. The length of the CDR3 is 15 residues. V lost 5 bases and J lost 5; bases outside the gene matches: 3. The CDR3 nucleotides read TGTGCCAGCAGCCGGACTAGCGGGGGTAACAATGAGCAGTTCTTC. This codes for CASSRTSGGNNEQFF.

At least ten counts were recorded for this clonotype. CDR3 amino acids: CASSFAVGGEQYF. CDR3 coding DNA: TGCGCCAGCAGCTTCGCCGTTGGGGGCGAGCAGTACTTC. The genes are TRBV5-1 and TRBJ2-7, with D possibly called TRBD1 or TRBD2 (5 bases each). Germline assignment: CDR1 SGHRS and CDR2 YFSETQ. The CDR3 sequence is 13 residues long. V dropped 2 bases and J dropped 6 bases, with 12 bases sitting between them.

This rearrangement joins TRBV30 to TRBJ2-3; 8 nucleotides line up with TRBD2. The CDR3 runs 14 residues. V lost 2 bases and J lost 3; bases outside the gene matches: 4. Germline V gene sequence: CDR1 GTSNPN, CDR2 SVGIG (reference sequence). CDR3 in amino acids: CAWSRTSRTDTQYF. CDR3 coding DNA: TGTGCCTGGAGTAGGACTAGCCGGACAGATACGCAGTATTTT.

The V and J genes are TRBV19 and TRBJ2-2; perhaps D is TRBD1 or TRBD2 (5 bases each). Deletions cut 3 bases from V and 6 bases from J, with 14 bases between. This CDR3 spans 15 amino acids. Germline CDR1 LNHDA, CDR2 SQIVND (reference sequence). CDR3 sequence (DNA): TGTGCCAGTAGTATCGTCGGGACGTTCCCCGGGGAGCTGTTTTTT. Protein: CASSIVGTFPGELFF.

This clonotype was seen only a few times. The CDR3 region is CASSLEGARRNEQFF. The CDR3 coding sequence is TGTGCCAGCAGCTTAGAAGGAGCCCGAAGGAATGAGCAGTTCTTC. The J gene is TRBJ2-1, the V gene TRBV5-8, with D unresolved. V lost 2 bases to trimming and J lost 7 bases, with 16 bases between them. The CDR3 loop spans 15 amino acids. Per the germline V gene, CDR1 is SGHTS and CDR2 is YDEGEE.

The V and J genes are TRBV27 and TRBJ2-7; 8 positions match TRBD1. The CDR3 runs 15 residues. CDR1 MNHEY and CDR2 SMNVEV come from the germline V gene (reference sequence). J gave up 0 bases and V 0 bases, and 1 base lay outside the gene matches. The CDR3 DNA reads TGTGCCAGCAGTTTATCGGGGACAGGCTCCTACGAGCAGTACTTC. Translating it yields CASSLSGTGSYEQYF.

The V gene is TRBV7-8, the J gene TRBJ1-3, with TRBD1 matching 8 bases. Germline CDR1 reads SGHVS; CDR2 reads FQNEAQ. The V gene end was trimmed by 4 bases and the J gene end by 3 bases; junction bases not matched to a gene: 11. The CDR3 is 17 amino acids. The CDR3 DNA sequence: TGTGCCAGCAGCTCCCGGACAGGGCTGGAGCTTGGAAACACCATATATTTT. Translating gives CASSSRTGLELGNTIYF. Variable domain in full (rest from reference TRBV7-8 and TRBJ1-3): GAGVSQSPRYKVAKRGQDVALRCDPISGHVSLFWYQQALGQGPEFLTYFQNEAQLDKSGLPSDRFFAERPEGSVSTLKIQRTQQEDSAVYLCASSSRTGLELGNTIYFGEGSWLTVV.

This clonotype was found a few times. The genes are TRBV7-2 and TRBJ2-1; 11 bases map to TRBD2. The junction had 6 bases not matched to a gene; V was cut back by 1 base and J by 7 bases. This CDR3 has 16 residues. Germline lookup yields CDR1 SGHTA and CDR2 FQGNSA. The CDR3 DNA follows: TGTGCCAGCAGCTTAGACCGTCCTAGCGGGAGGAATGAGCAGTTCTTC. Translating it yields CASSLDRPSGRNEQFF.

J is TRBJ2-5 and V is TRBV30; D could derive from TRBD1 or TRBD2 (6 bases each). The CDR3 runs to 12 residues. Trimming took 8 bases from V and 4 from J, leaving 14 bases between them. Germline CDR1 is GTSNPN and CDR2 is SVGIG (reference sequence). DNA for the CDR3: TGTGCCCGGTACGGGGGCGGAGAGACCCAGTACTTC. Protein: CARYGGGETQYF. The variable domain in full, with the rest retrieved from reference TRBV30 and TRBJ2-5, is SQTIHQWPATLVQPVGSPLSLECTVEGTSNPNLYWYRQAAGRGLQLLFYSVGIGQISSEVPQNLSASRPQDRQFILSSKKLLLSDSGFYLCARYGGGETQYFGPGTRLLVL.

This clonotype was seen repeatedly, ten times or more. J is TRBJ1-2 and V is TRBV4-1, with D possibly TRBD1 on 6 matching bases. Trimming shortened V by 0 bases and J by 4 bases, and 21 bases separated the two germline ends. In germline, CDR1 is MGHRA, CDR2 YSYEKL. The CDR3 has 18 residues. The CDR3 nucleotides read TGCGCCAGCAGCCAAGATAGTCCAGGGGTGATATTGGCCTATGGCTACACCTTC. Translating it yields CASSQDSPGVILAYGYTF.

Details on this clonotype: Possible read error: a much larger clone is one base away. This chain joins TRBV3-1 and TRBJ2-1, with 8 bases fitting TRBD2. The V gene end was trimmed by 1 base and the J gene end by 9 bases; junction bases not matched to a gene: 5. Germline CDR1 is LGHDT and CDR2 is YNNKEL (reference sequence). The CDR3 totals 14 residues. CDR3 nucleotide sequence: TGTGCCAGCAGCCAAGTTGGGACTAGAATTGAGCAGTTCTTC. Translation gives CASSQVGTRIEQFF.

This clonotype appeared a few times. The chain uses TRBV14 and TRBJ1-1, with D hard to call. This CDR3 is 12 amino acids long. Germline loops: CDR1 SGHDN, CDR2 FVKESK. The V end lost 4 bases, the J end lost 5 bases, and 8 bases lay between the germline ends. CDR3 in DNA: TGTGCCAGCAGCCCTAAGCCGACTGAAGCTTTCTTT. Protein sequence: CASSPKPTEAFF.

This chain uses TRBV28 with TRBJ1-2, with D possibly TRBD1 on 5 matching bases. The germline CDR1 and CDR2 sequences are MDHEN and SYDVKM. The CDR3 runs to 13 residues. V gave up 3 bases and J gave up 8 bases, with 13 bases separating them. The CDR3, as DNA: TGTGCCAGCAGTTTCGTCAGGGCCGGGGGCTACACCTTC. Protein: CASSFVRAGGYTF.